A selection of T cell receptor beta chains follows, all from one sample in a study of T cell clones after liver transplantation. Here immunoSEQ multiplex PCR was the method, and the copy in TCRdb shows in-frame clones only, minus some. The sample lists 70,000 or so clones; over 85% were seen once. The input for sequencing was CD4+ T cells from blood, taken before liver transplant. The source of these receptors is a human donor who received a liver transplant. CDR3s include the opening cysteine and the closing phenylalanine or tryptophan. Each record gives: D gene, clone size, J gene, V gene, CDR3 DNA, CDR3 protein. D genes are given only for firm matches. Part of the rows lack a size; the others show once, few, many or a class for expanded clones.

TRBD2	-	TRBJ2-3	TRBV5-1	TGCGCCAGCAGCTTGTCTAGCGGGAATGCAGATACGCAGTATTTT	CASSLSSGNADTQYF
-	-	TRBJ2-7	TRBV2	TGTGCCAGCAGTGAAGTGGACACCCTCTCCTACGAGCAGTACTTC	CASSEVDTLSYEQYF
TRBD1	medium-sized	TRBJ1-2	TRBV19	TGTGCCAGTAGTATCCCTACCGGGACAGGGGGTGTGGGCTACACCTTC	CASSIPTGTGGVGYTF
-	once	TRBJ1-1	TRBV30	TGTGCCTTATACCGGTCCCCCGAAGGTACTGAAGCTTTCTTT	CALYRSPEGTEAFF
-	-	TRBJ2-7	TRBV29-1	TGCAGCGTTGATACAGGGAAGATCAACAACGAGCAGTACTTC	CSVDTGKINNEQYF
TRBD1	-	TRBJ2-7	TRBV27	TGTGCCAGCAGCGGGACAGGGGGCAGGTACGAGCAGTACTTC	CASSGTGGRYEQYF
-	many	TRBJ2-7	TRBV28	TGTGCCAGCACCAAGAGCTGGGGCTACTACGAGCAGTACTTC	CASTKSWGYYEQYF
-	-	TRBJ1-1	TRBV12-5	TGTGCTAGTGGTTTGGGGGTGACGAACACTGAAGCTTTCTTT	CASGLGVTNTEAFF
-	few	TRBJ2-1	TRBV11-3	TGTGCCAGCAGCTTAGTAGGGGCTTACGGGAGTGCCTACAATGAGCAGTTCTTC	CASSLVGAYGSAYNEQFF
-	-	TRBJ2-1	TRBV7-8	TGTGCCAGCAAAGGGGTAGGAGGCTTTACGATTGAGCAGTTCTTC	CASKGVGGFTIEQFF
TRBD2	-	TRBJ2-7	TRBV27	TGTGCCAGCAGTTTCCGGGGGGGGGAGCAGATACCCCACTTC	CASSFRGGEQIPHF
TRBD2	-	TRBJ2-1	TRBV29-1	TGCAGCGTTGATGCACTAGCGAGCCCCAATGAGCAGTTCTTC	CSVDALASPNEQFF
TRBD1	-	TRBJ2-7	TRBV10-3	TGTGCCATCAGTCCGGGACAGGGCTCCTCCGAGCAGTACTTC	CAISPGQGSSEQYF
-	-	TRBJ2-7	TRBV6-1	TGTGCCAGCAGCCCATGGGTGGCCTACGAGCAGTACTTC	CASSPWVAYEQYF
TRBD2	-	TRBJ2-7	TRBV5-3	TGTGCCAGCCTGGGAGGGCGGAAGGAATCCTACGAGCAGTACTTC	CASLGGRKESYEQYF
-	-	TRBJ2-7	TRBV2	TGTGCCAGCCTCTACAAGCGGAGCTCCTACGAGCAGTACTTC	CASLYKRSSYEQYF
TRBD1	once	TRBJ2-3	TRBV28	TGTGCCAGCAGTTCTCCCTGGGACAGACGGGGCACAGATACGCAGTATTTT	CASSSPWDRRGTDTQYF
-	-	TRBJ2-3	TRBV6-5	TGTGCCAGTACCGCCCGGGCCCCGGGAACAGATACGCAGTATTTT	CASTARAPGTDTQYF
-	-	TRBJ1-3	TRBV7-2	TGTGCCAGCAGCCTCGGACAGCCCGACTCTGGAAACACCATATATTTT	CASSLGQPDSGNTIYF
-	-	TRBJ1-2	TRBV18	TGTGCCAGCTCGCCGGACGTAAACTATGGCTACACCTTC	CASSPDVNYGYTF
-	-	TRBJ2-3	TRBV20-1	TGCAGTGCTAGCGAACCCGGTACGCAGTATTTT	CSASEPGTQYF
-	-	TRBJ1-2	TRBV14	TGTGCCAGCAGCACTTCGCGGACTGGAGCTAACTATGGCTACACCTTC	CASSTSRTGANYGYTF
TRBD2	-	TRBJ2-1	TRBV5-1	TGCGCCAGCAGCTTGGCACTAGCGACTAATGAGCAGTTCTTC	CASSLALATNEQFF
-	-	TRBJ2-7	TRBV6-1	TGTGCCAGCTACGCCAACTCCTACGAGCAGTACTTC	CASYANSYEQYF
TRBD2	-	TRBJ2-1	TRBV5-4	TGTGCCAGCAGCCCGGGGGGGGCGGGACTAGCGATAAATGAGCAGTTCTTC	CASSPGGAGLAINEQFF
-	-	TRBJ1-2	TRBV2	TGTGCCAGCAGTGAATTGGGGAGGAGTAACTATGGCTACACCTTC	CASSELGRSNYGYTF
-	-	TRBJ2-3	TRBV11-2	TGTGCCAGCAGCTTAGATCGGACAGATACGCAGTATTTT	CASSLDRTDTQYF
-	-	TRBJ1-4	TRBV28	TGTGCCAGCAGTTTAGGGAGGGAAAAACTGTTTTTT	CASSLGREKLFF
-	-	TRBJ2-1	TRBV29-1	TGCAGCGCTGGACTGAACAATGAGCAGTTCTTC	CSAGLNNEQFF
-	-	TRBJ2-1	TRBV5-1	TGCGCCAGCAGCCAAGACGGGGACTCCTACAATGAGCAGTTCTTC	CASSQDGDSYNEQFF
-	-	TRBJ1-5	TRBV10-2	TGCGCCAGCAGTGAGGCGGCCAATCAGCCCCAGCATTTT	CASSEAANQPQHF
-	-	TRBJ2-7	TRBV6-5	TGTGCCAGCAGCTCCCAGGGGGGGTCCTACGAGCAGTACTTC	CASSSQGGSYEQYF
-	once	TRBJ1-1	TRBV7-2	TGTGCCAGCAGCTTTGGGGTGGTAGCTTTCTTT	CASSFGVVAFF